Reported below is one TCR beta chain. TCRdb's copy holds only in-frame clones and misses some; the assay was immunoSEQ multiplex PCR. The sample holds 850,000 to 1,100,000 clones; 60% to 85% are singletons and the top ten take almost 0.9%. There are 14 residues in the CDR3. The V gene's germline CDR1 is SGHAT and CDR2 FQNNGV. Trimming took off 2 bases at V and 1 base at J, with 8 bases between the two ends. The sample belongs to a study of shared clonotypes between healthy human individuals. The J gene is TRBJ1-1, the V gene TRBV11-2; D ambiguous. The TCR originated in a man younger than 35 in good health. Some clones in this sample may be carry-over from other donors' samples. Specimen: memory CD4+ T cells from PBMCs. Subset of the sample: CD45RA-negative fraction. CDR3 sequence: CASSLQRGNTEAFF. The DNA of the CDR3 is TGTGCCAGCAGCTTACAGCGGGGGAACACTGAAGCTTTCTTT.